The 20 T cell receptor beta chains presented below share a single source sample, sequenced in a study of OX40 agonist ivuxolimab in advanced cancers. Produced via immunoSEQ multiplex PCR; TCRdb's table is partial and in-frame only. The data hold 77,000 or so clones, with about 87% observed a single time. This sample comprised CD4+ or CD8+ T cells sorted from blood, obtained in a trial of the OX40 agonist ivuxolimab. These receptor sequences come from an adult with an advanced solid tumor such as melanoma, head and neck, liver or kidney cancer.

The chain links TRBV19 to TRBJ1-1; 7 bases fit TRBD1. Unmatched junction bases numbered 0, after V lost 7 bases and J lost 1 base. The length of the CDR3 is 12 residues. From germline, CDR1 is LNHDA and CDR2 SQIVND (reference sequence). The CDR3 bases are TGTGCCAGTAACAGGGGGAACACTGAAGCTTTCTTT. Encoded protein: CASNRGNTEAFF.

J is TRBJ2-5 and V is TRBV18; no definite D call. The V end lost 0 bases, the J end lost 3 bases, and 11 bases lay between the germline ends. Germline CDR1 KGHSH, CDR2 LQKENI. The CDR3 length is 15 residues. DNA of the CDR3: TGTGCCAGCTCACCACCTTCAACAGAGAAAGAGACCCAGTACTTC. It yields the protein CASSPPSTEKETQYF.

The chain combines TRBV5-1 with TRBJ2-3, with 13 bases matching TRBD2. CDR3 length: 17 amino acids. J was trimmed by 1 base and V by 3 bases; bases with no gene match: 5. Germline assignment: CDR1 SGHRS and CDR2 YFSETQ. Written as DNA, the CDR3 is TGCGCCAGCAGCTCGAGGACTAGCGGGAGAGGCACAGATACGCAGTATTTT. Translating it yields CASSSRTSGRGTDTQYF.

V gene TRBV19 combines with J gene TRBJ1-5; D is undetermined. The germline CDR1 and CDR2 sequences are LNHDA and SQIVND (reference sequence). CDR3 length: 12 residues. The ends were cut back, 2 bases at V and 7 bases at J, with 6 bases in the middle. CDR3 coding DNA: TGTGCCAGTAGTATAAGTGGACAGCCCCAGCATTTT. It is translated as CASSISGQPQHF.

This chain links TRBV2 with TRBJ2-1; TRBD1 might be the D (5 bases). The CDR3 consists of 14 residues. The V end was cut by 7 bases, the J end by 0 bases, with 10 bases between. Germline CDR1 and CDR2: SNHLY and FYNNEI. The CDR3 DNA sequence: TGTGCCAGCATGGGGCTGCCCTCCTACAATGAGCAGTTCTTC. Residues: CASMGLPSYNEQFF.

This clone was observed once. The CDR3 coding sequence is TGTGCCAGCAGTTACAAAGGAAGACCGAACACCGGGGAGCTGTTTTTT. It encodes CASSYKGRPNTGELFF. V and J are TRBV6-5 and TRBJ2-2; D gene unclear. V was clipped by 2 bases and J by 0 bases, with 10 bases between them. The germline CDR1 and CDR2 sequences are MNHEY and SVGAGI. This CDR3 is built from 16 residues.

The CDR3 reads CASSLEGEQYF. In DNA form, the CDR3 reads TGCGCCAGCAGCTTGGAGGGCGAGCAGTACTTC. The V call is TRBV5-1, the J call TRBJ2-7; D unclear. The germline gives CDR1 SGHRS, CDR2 YFSETQ. The V end was cut by 0 bases, the J end by 6 bases, with 4 bases between. CDR3 length equals 11 residues.

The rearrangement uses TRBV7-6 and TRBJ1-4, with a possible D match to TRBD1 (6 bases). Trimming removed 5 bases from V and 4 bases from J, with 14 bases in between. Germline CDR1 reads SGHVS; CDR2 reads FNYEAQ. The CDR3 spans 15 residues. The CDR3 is CASSPRTAFNEKLFF. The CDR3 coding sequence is TGTGCCAGCAGCCCCCGGACAGCCTTTAATGAAAAACTGTTTTTT.

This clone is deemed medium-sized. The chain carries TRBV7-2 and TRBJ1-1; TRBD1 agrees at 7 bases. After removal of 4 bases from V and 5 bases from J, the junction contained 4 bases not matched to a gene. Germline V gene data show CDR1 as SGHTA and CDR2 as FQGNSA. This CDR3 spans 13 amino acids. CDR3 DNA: TGTGCCAGCAGCTCCTACAGGGGAACTGAAGCTTTCTTT. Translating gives CASSSYRGTEAFF.

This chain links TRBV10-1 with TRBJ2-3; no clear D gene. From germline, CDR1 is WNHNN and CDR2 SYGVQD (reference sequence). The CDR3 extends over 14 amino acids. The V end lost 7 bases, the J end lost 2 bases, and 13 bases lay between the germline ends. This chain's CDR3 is CASNPGFNTDTQYF. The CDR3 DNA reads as TGCGCCAGCAACCCTGGGTTTAACACAGATACGCAGTATTTT.

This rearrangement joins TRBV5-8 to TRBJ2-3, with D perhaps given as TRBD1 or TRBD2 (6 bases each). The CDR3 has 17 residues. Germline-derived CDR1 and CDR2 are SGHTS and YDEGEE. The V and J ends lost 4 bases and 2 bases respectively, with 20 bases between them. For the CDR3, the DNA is TGTGCCAGCAGCCTTGGCCGGGGGCGTGGGTACACAGATACGCAGTATTTT. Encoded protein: CASSLGRGRGYTDTQYF. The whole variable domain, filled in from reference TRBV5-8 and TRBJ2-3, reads EAGVTQSPTHLIKTRGQQATLRCSPISGHTSVYWYQQALGLGLQFLLWYDEGEERNRGNFPPRFSGRQFPNYSSELNVNALELEDSALYLCASSLGRGRGYTDTQYFGPGTRLTVL.

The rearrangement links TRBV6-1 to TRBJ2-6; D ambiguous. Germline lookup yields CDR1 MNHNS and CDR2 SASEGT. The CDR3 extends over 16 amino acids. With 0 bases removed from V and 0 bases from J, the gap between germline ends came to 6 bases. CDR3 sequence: CASSEALFSGANVLTF. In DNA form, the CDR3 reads TGTGCCAGCAGTGAAGCGCTGTTCTCTGGGGCCAACGTCCTGACTTTC.

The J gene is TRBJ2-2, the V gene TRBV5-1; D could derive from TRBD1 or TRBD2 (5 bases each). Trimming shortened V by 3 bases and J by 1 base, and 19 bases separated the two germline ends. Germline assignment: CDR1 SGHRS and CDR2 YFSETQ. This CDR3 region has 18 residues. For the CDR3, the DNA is TGCGCCAGCAGCTCCCCGAGACGGGACCCCCAGAACACCGGGGAGCTGTTTTTT. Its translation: CASSSPRRDPQNTGELFF.

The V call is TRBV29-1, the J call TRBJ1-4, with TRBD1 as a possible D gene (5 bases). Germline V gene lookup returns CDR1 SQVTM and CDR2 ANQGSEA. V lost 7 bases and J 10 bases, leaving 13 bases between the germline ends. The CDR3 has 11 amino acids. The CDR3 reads CSAGDGGKLFF. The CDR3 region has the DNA TGCAGCGCCGGGGACGGCGGAAAACTGTTTTTT.

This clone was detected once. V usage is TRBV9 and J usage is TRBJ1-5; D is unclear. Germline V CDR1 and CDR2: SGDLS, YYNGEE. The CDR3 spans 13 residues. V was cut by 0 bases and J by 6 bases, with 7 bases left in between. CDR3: CASSVEGGQPQHF. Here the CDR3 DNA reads TGTGCCAGCAGCGTAGAGGGCGGTCAGCCCCAGCATTTT.

The CDR3 loop is CASSPTGGEGYTF. The CDR3 DNA reads as TGTGCCAGCAGCCCCACGGGGGGTGAGGGCTACACCTTC. The genes are TRBV5-4 and TRBJ1-2, with D possibly matching TRBD1 (5 bases). Trimming pared 4 bases from V and 8 bases from J, leaving 15 bases between. Germline-derived CDR1 and CDR2 are SGHNT and YYREEE (reference sequence). The CDR3 has 13 residues.

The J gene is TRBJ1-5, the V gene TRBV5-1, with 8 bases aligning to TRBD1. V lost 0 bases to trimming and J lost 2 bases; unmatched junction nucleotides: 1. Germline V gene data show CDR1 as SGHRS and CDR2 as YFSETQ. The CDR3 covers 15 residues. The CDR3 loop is CASSLGGQGNQPQHF. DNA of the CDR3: TGCGCCAGCAGCTTGGGGGGACAGGGCAATCAGCCCCAGCATTTT.

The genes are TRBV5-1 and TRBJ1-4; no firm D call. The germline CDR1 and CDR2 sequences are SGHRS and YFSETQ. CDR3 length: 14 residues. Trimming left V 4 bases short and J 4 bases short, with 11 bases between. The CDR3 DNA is TGCGCCAGCAGCCTGGACTCATTTAATGAAAAACTGTTTTTT. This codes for CASSLDSFNEKLFF.

CDR3 nucleotides: TGTGCCAGCAGTCTCTCGAGTCGGGGTTTCACTGAAGCTTTCTTT. Protein product: CASSLSSRGFTEAFF. J is TRBJ1-1 and V is TRBV6-6; D remains unclear. V lost 5 bases and J lost 4, with 17 bases in between. Germline CDR1 is MNHNY and CDR2 is SVGAGI (reference sequence). The CDR3 runs 15 residues.

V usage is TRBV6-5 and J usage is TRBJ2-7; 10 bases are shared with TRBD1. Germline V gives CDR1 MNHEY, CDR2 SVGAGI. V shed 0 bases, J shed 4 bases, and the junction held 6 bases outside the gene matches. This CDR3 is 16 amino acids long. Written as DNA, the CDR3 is TGTGCCAGCAGTTACTCCCGGGACAGGGGAAGGTACGAGCAGTACTTC. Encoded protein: CASSYSRDRGRYEQYF.